These 22 T cell receptor beta chains came from one sample sequenced in a study of monozygotic twins with inflammatory bowel disease (dated by TCRdb to the late 2010s). Library construction relied on 5' RACE. This sample was sequenced with an Illumina HiSeq 2500. TCRdb reprocessed the raw reads; every CDR3 protein sequence is a single record, and DNA is not supplied. The sample table records about 450,000 distinct CDR3 sequences. The ten largest clones represent 2% to 2.5% of the sample. The specimen sequenced was blood. The receptors were gathered from a human donor with ulcerative colitis or Crohn's disease, or a healthy co-twin of an affected twin (not recorded which).

The genes are TRBV14 and TRBJ1-2; as DNA is missing, the TRBD1 call by TCRdb cannot be tested. The CDR3 is made up of 14 amino acids. Germline V gene sequence: CDR1 SGHDN, CDR2 FVKESK. The CDR3 is CASSQDRGVYGYTF.

The chain couples TRBV11-2 to TRBJ2-7; as DNA is missing, the TRBD2 call by TCRdb cannot be tested. This CDR3 region has 18 residues. Germline CDR1 and CDR2: SGHAT and FQNNGV. Here the CDR3 reads CASSSRSGTSGGAYEQYF. The full variable domain, with the rest looked up from reference TRBV11-2 and TRBJ2-7, is EAGVAQSPRYKIIEKRQSVAFWCNPISGHATLYWYQQILGQGPKLLIQFQNNGVVDDSQLPKDRFSAERLKGVDSTLKIQPAKLEDSAVYLCASSSRSGTSGGAYEQYFGPGTRLTVT.

The rearrangement links TRBV15 to TRBJ2-3. This CDR3 has 12 residues. Germline CDR1 LNHNV, CDR2 YYDKDF (reference sequence). Here the CDR3 reads CATSRSGDTQYF.

The genes are TRBV2 and TRBJ2-3; the D gene TCRdb calls, TRBD2, cannot be checked with no DNA. This CDR3 is 15 amino acids long. CDR1 is SNHLY, CDR2 FYNNEI, per germline. This CDR3 is CASSVPSGTTDTQYF. The whole variable domain, filled in from reference TRBV2 and TRBJ2-3, reads EPEVTQTPSHQVTQMGQEVILRCVPISNHLYFYWYRQILGQKVEFLVSFYNNEISEKSEIFDDQFSVERPDGSNFTLKIRSTKLEDSAMYFCASSVPSGTTDTQYFGPGTRLTVL.

The gene calls are TRBV7-2 and TRBJ1-1. The CDR3 totals 12 residues. Germline CDR1 reads SGHTA; CDR2 reads FQGNSA. The CDR3 loop is CASSVRGTEAFF.

The chain carries TRBV15 and TRBJ2-1; as DNA is missing, the TRBD1 call by TCRdb cannot be tested. The CDR3 spans 16 residues. The germline gives CDR1 LNHNV, CDR2 YYDKDF (reference sequence). CDR3 in amino acids: CATSSGAGASYNEQFF. Supplemented by reference TRBV15 and TRBJ2-1, the full variable domain reads DAMVIQNPRYQVTQFGKPVTLSCSQTLNHNVMYWYQQKSSQAPKLLFHYYDKDFNNEADTPDNFQSRRPNTSFCFLDIRSPGLGDTAMYLCATSSGAGASYNEQFFGPGTRLTVL.

The CDR3 spells CASSLGLAGTQETQYF. The V gene is TRBV6-1, the J gene TRBJ2-5; TCRdb reports TRBD2, a call that lacks DNA to check it against. Germline CDR1 is MNHNS and CDR2 is SASEGT. This CDR3 contains 16 residues.

CDR3 region: CASSLGGAGGRRELFF. The rearrangement uses TRBV11-2 and TRBJ2-2; the TCRdb call, TRBD1, lacks DNA for checking. From germline, CDR1 is SGHAT and CDR2 FQNNGV. The CDR3 runs to 16 residues.

This chain connects TRBV11-2 to TRBJ1-2. This CDR3 contains 16 residues. CDR1 is SGHAT and CDR2 is FQNNGV in the germline V gene. CDR3 residues: CASSSDPLAANYGYTF. The variable domain in full, completed from reference TRBV11-2 and TRBJ1-2, reads EAGVAQSPRYKIIEKRQSVAFWCNPISGHATLYWYQQILGQGPKLLIQFQNNGVVDDSQLPKDRFSAERLKGVDSTLKIQPAKLEDSAVYLCASSSDPLAANYGYTFGSGTRLTVV.

The rearrangement links TRBV5-4 to TRBJ1-1. From germline, CDR1 is SGHNT and CDR2 YYREEE (reference sequence). This CDR3 comprises 14 residues. CDR3 loop: CASTSVGFGTEAFF.

The chain uses TRBV24-1 and TRBJ2-3; with no DNA, the TCRdb D assignment of TRBD1 cannot be verified. The length of the CDR3 is 13 residues. The germline V gene encodes CDR1 KGHDR and CDR2 SFDVKD. CDR3 amino acids: CATSGGVADTQYF.

The gene calls are TRBV5-5 and TRBJ2-7. Germline-derived CDR1 and CDR2 are SGHKS and YYEKEE (reference sequence). This CDR3 comprises 16 residues. CDR3: CASSLSFQRVPYEQYF.

CDR3: CASSLNSGGFRASYGYTF. This chain connects TRBV7-8 to TRBJ1-2; TCRdb's D gene call, TRBD1, goes unchecked for lack of DNA. Germline CDR1 and CDR2: SGHVS and FQNEAQ. The CDR3 has 18 residues.

This chain links TRBV29-1 with TRBJ1-1; the D gene TCRdb calls, TRBD1, cannot be checked with no DNA. Germline lookup yields CDR1 SQVTM and CDR2 ANQGSEA. The CDR3 consists of 14 residues. The CDR3 sequence is CSVLDPPGWTEAFF.

The V gene is TRBV3-1, the J gene TRBJ2-1; TCRdb names TRBD2, which stays unverified in the absence of DNA. The CDR3 extends over 14 amino acids. The germline CDR1 and CDR2 sequences are LGHDT and YNNKEL (reference sequence). The CDR3 here is CASSQPGLGDEQFF.

J is TRBJ2-6 and V is TRBV4-3; TCRdb lists TRBD2, though no DNA is available to test this call. In germline, CDR1 is LGHNA, CDR2 YSLEER. The CDR3 loop spans 17 amino acids. The CDR3: CASSVQMGQPGANVLTF.

The chain has TRBV5-5 and TRBJ1-5; TCRdb outputs TRBD1, but without DNA this stays unchecked. Germline-derived CDR1 and CDR2 are SGHKS and YYEKEE (reference sequence). The CDR3 has 14 amino acids. CDR3 loop: CASSGGGAGQPQHF.

The rearrangement joins TRBV4-2 to TRBJ2-1. The CDR3 is made up of 17 amino acids. From germline, CDR1 is LGHNA and CDR2 YNFKEQ. The CDR3 sequence: CASSQDWSGSSYNEQFF.

The CDR3 is CASSQSDNPNFFGNTIYF. The chain uses TRBV4-1 and TRBJ1-3. Germline CDR1 reads MGHRA; CDR2 reads YSYEKL. This CDR3 comprises 18 residues.

This rearrangement joins TRBV7-2 to TRBJ2-7; TCRdb indicates TRBD1, and absent DNA this call remains unverified. CDR3 size: 15 residues. CDR1 SGHTA and CDR2 FQGNSA come from the germline V gene. The CDR3 loop is CASSHRQGQRYEQYF.

V and J are TRBV7-9 and TRBJ2-7; TCRdb selects TRBD2, and the lack of DNA leaves this call unchecked. Per the germline V gene, CDR1 is SEHNR and CDR2 is FQNEAQ (reference sequence). The CDR3 runs to 16 residues. CDR3 sequence reads: CASRPTSGRANHEQYF.

This chain joins TRBV10-3 and TRBJ1-2; TCRdb picks TRBD1, but there is no DNA to check that call. CDR3 length: 13 residues. Germline-derived CDR1 and CDR2 are ENHRY and SYGVKD. CDR3 residues: CAISAAGGYGYTF.